This T cell receptor (beta chain) is from a study of blood T cell repertoires in COVID-19. On the study more broadly: The origin of the acute and convalescent COVID-19 samples was the United States, Italy and Spain. PBMCs, B-cell-depleted T cells, or T cells provided the cDNA or gDNA that made up the material.

In the study's own analysis: Reference gene primers were amplified, and this amplification served to estimate nucleated cell counts. Here immunoSEQ multiplex PCR was the method, and the copy in TCRdb shows in-frame clones only, minus some. V, J and clone size were drawn from that table, and D and trimming were deduced from the DNA. The repertoire holds around 200,000 clones, 85% to 90% seen once, with 1.5% to 2% in the top ten. Germline CDR1 is SGHTA and CDR2 is FQGNSA. V was cut by 0 bases and J by 4 bases, with 9 bases left in between. CDR3 size: 14 residues. A few counts support this clone. The source is a man aged 18 to 30 with active or convalescent COVID-19. The V gene is TRBV7-2, the J gene TRBJ1-2; a weak D match, TRBD1 (6 bases). Sequences were obtained from peripheral blood. The chain's CDR3 is CASSLAQGTYGYTF. The CDR3 DNA follows: TGTGCCAGCAGCTTAGCCCAGGGGACCTATGGCTACACCTTC.